Listed below are T cell receptor beta chains from one sample, sequenced in a study of T cells expressing NK-cell markers. TCRdb reprocessed the 5' RACE reads, keeping one entry per CDR3 protein, no DNA. In all, the sample yields about half a million distinct CDR3 sequences. Sample: blood T cells: a sorted CD56 or NKG2C T cell subset, CD4+ or CD8+ T cells, or bulk PBMC T cells (not recorded which). The receptors come from a woman in her forties or fifties in good health. The CDR3 runs from the conserved cysteine through the conserved F or W.

TRBJ2-6 TRBV21-1 CASSRCQGSQGEGGANVLTF
TRBJ2-4 TRBV4-1 CASSQVGGGQYF
TRBJ2-2 TRBV14 CASSQDRGSGKLYTGELFF
TRBJ2-1 TRBV5-1 CASSLGGSLSYNEQFF
TRBJ2-1 TRBV6-2/TRBV6-3 CASSYLWGGNYNEQFF
TRBJ1-6 TRBV5-1 CASSPDSLKNSPLHF
TRBJ2-1 TRBV24-1 CATSDQKTDREQFF
TRBJ2-1 TRBV2 CASTPQNEQFF
TRBJ2-7 TRBV12-3/TRBV12-4 CASSFGRSYEQYF
TRBJ1-2 TRBV24-1 CATSRKGVSYTF
TRBJ2-7 TRBV14 CASSHVQGWEQYF
TRBJ2-3 TRBV30 CASSGSGGTDTQYF
TRBJ2-3 TRBV14 CASSQVLGGEQYF
TRBJ2-3 TRBV3-1 CASSWGDTQYF
TRBJ1-2 TRBV12-3/TRBV12-4 CASSSTKTQGTYGYTF
TRBJ2-7 TRBV7-9 CASSLRDSPFLGQYF
TRBJ2-5 TRBV7-7 CASSPGEFGTQYF
TRBJ1-1 TRBV7-3 CASSLTRNTEAFF
TRBJ1-2 TRBV12-3/TRBV12-4 CASTPYPGQGDYGYTF
TRBJ1-1 TRBV30 CAWSVLGQGSTEAFF
TRBJ2-3 TRBV18 CASSPGTGIRDTQYF
TRBJ2-2 TRBV11-2 CASSSGQGRNGELFF
TRBJ2-3 TRBV7-3 CASSLNSGDAQYF
TRBJ2-7 TRBV5-1 CASSLVRGGEQYF
TRBJ2-2 TRBV20-1 CSASPSGKGTGELFF